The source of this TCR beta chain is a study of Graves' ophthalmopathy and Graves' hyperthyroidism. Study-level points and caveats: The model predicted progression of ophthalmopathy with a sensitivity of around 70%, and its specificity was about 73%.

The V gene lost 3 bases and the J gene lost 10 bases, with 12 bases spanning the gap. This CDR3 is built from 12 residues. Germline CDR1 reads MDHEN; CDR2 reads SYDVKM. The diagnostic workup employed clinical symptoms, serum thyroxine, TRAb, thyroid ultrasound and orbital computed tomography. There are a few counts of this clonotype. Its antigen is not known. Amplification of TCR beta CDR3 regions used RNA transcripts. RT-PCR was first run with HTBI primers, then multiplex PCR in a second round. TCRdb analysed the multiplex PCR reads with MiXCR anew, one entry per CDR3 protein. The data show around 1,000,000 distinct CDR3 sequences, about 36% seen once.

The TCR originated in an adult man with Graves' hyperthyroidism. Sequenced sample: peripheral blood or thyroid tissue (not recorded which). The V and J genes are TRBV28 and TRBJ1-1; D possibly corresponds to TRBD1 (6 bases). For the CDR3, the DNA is TGTGCCAGCAGTTTTTCCAGGGGAATAGCTTTCTTT. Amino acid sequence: CASSFSRGIAFF.